This T cell receptor beta chain originates from a study of CXCR3-negative and CXCR3-positive naive CD8 T cells. Points from the study as a whole: Comparison of naive CXCR3-negative and CXCR3-positive cells revealed similar TRBV-TRBJ usage, while memory cells differed. For CXCR3-positive naive cells, TRB CDR3s were more hydrophobic than those of CXCR3-negative naive cells.

Identification of naive CD8+ T cells rested on CD45RO-CCR7+CD27+CD95- status. Germline CDR1 reads SGHVS; CDR2 reads FQNEAQ. The CDR3 sequence is 13 residues long. Comment on this clonotype: Its antigen is not identified.

With UMI labels, 5' RACE was used to prepare the TRB cDNA libraries. One entry per CDR3 protein, without DNA, is what TCRdb gives after re-calling the 5' RACE reads. This sample's clone table lists about 94,000 distinct CDR3 sequences. V is TRBV7-8 and J is TRBJ2-1. Sequenced: naive CXCR3+ CD8+ T cells from blood. The subset was: CD45RO-CCR7+CD27+CD95- naive CD8+ T cells expressing CXCR3 (TNR3+). This clonotype was sampled from a human donor in good health. Some clones in this sample may be carry-over from other donors' samples. The CDR3 region is CASSPNLNNEQFF.